The next 21 T cell receptor beta chains were all read from a single sample in a study of blood T cell repertoires in COVID-19. This table comes from immunoSEQ multiplex PCR, and its TCRdb copy is limited to in-frame clones, with some not included. The sample has roughly 100,000 clones; approximately 80% are singletons. Sequenced material: peripheral blood. Every receptor here comes from a man of 80 years or more with acute or convalescent COVID-19.

This chain connects TRBV30 to TRBJ2-7; 8 nucleotides align to TRBD1. CDR1 and CDR2 from the germline V gene are GTSNPN and SVGIG (reference sequence). The CDR3 is 13 residues long. With V trimmed by 8 bases and J by 2 bases, 8 bases remained unmatched. The CDR3 sequence: CATGTGKPYEQYF. In DNA, the CDR3 is TGTGCCACCGGGACAGGTAAACCCTACGAGCAGTACTTC. The full variable domain, rest sourced from reference TRBV30 and TRBJ2-7, is SQTIHQWPATLVQPVGSPLSLECTVEGTSNPNLYWYRQAAGRGLQLLFYSVGIGQISSEVPQNLSASRPQDRQFILSSKKLLLSDSGFYLCATGTGKPYEQYFGPGTRLTVT.

This clone was picked up many times. The rearrangement uses TRBV4-2 and TRBJ2-2; 9 positions match TRBD1. With V trimmed by 4 bases and J by 6 bases, 3 bases remained unmatched. Germline lookup yields CDR1 LGHNA and CDR2 YNFKEQ. The length of the CDR3 is 14 residues. In DNA, the CDR3 is TGTGCCAGCAGCCCCGGGACAGGGTCCGGGGAGCTGTTTTTT. This translates into CASSPGTGSGELFF.

V is TRBV2 and J is TRBJ2-7; D is perhaps TRBD1 (7 bases). Germline CDR1 and CDR2: SNHLY and FYNNEI. Deletions cut 7 bases from V and 0 bases from J, with 10 bases between. The CDR3 spans 13 residues. This CDR3 reads CASIRGDSYEQYF. Written as DNA, the CDR3 is TGTGCCAGCATCAGGGGGGACTCCTACGAGCAGTACTTC.

CDR3 sequence reads: CASRTGFQETQYF. The CDR3 DNA is TGTGCCAGCAGGACAGGGTTTCAAGAGACCCAGTACTTC. The V gene is TRBV6-5, the J gene TRBJ2-5; 7 bases line up with TRBD1. Germline assignment: CDR1 MNHEY and CDR2 SVGAGI. The ends lost 6 bases at V and 2 bases at J; junction bases unmatched: 3. The CDR3 has 13 residues.

This chain links TRBV10-3 with TRBJ2-3; TRBD1 matches at 7 bases. The V segment lost 6 bases and the J segment 4 bases; nucleotides outside the gene matches: 1. CDR3 length: 12 amino acids. Germline values: CDR1 ENHRY, CDR2 SYGVKD. The CDR3 coding sequence is TGTGCCATCAGGGGACAGTCAGATACGCAGTATTTT. Its translation is CAIRGQSDTQYF.

The chain joins TRBV7-8 to TRBJ2-5, with unresolved D. The V gene's germline CDR1 is SGHVS and CDR2 FQNEAQ. The CDR3 totals 12 residues. Trimming left V 5 bases short and J 7 bases short, with 11 bases between. For the CDR3, the DNA is TGTGCCAGCAGCCCAGGCCCGATGACCCAGTACTTC. It is translated as CASSPGPMTQYF.

This clone came up a few times. The V gene is TRBV27, the J gene TRBJ2-3, with D maybe TRBD2 (6 bases). V was shortened by 4 bases and J by 5 bases, with 16 bases between the two germline ends. Germline values: CDR1 MNHEY, CDR2 SMNVEV (reference sequence). This CDR3 comprises 15 residues. The chain's CDR3 is CASSSGETYLDTQYF. CDR3 in DNA: TGTGCCAGCAGTTCGGGGGAAACTTATTTAGATACGCAGTATTTT.

This clone appeared a few times. The CDR3, as DNA: TGCAGCGTTGCGGACAGGCGGGATCAGCCCCAGCATTTT. Amino acids: CSVADRRDQPQHF. The chain is built from TRBV29-1 and TRBJ1-5; TRBD1 aligns across 7 bases. The CDR3 is 13 residues long. With 4 bases clipped from V and 5 bases from J, the junction kept 5 bases outside the gene matches. In germline, CDR1 is SQVTM, CDR2 ANQGSEA.

This clone was recorded once. The chain employs TRBV30 and TRBJ2-2; D is possibly TRBD2 (6 bases). The CDR3 contains 18 residues. Trimming cost V 3 bases and J 4 bases, with 24 bases left between them. CDR1 and CDR2 (germline): GTSNPN, SVGIG (reference sequence). The DNA for the CDR3 is TGTGCCTGGAGGACCTCCCCGCTAGCGCGAGATTTCACCGGGGAGCTGTTTTTT. Its translation is CAWRTSPLARDFTGELFF.

In this sample, this clone turned up once. This chain uses TRBV4-3 with TRBJ1-1; D uncertain. CDR1 is LGHNA, CDR2 YSLEER, per germline. V was shortened by 0 bases and J by 3 bases, with 8 bases between the two germline ends. This CDR3 contains 14 residues. The CDR3 DNA is TGCGCCAGCAGCCAAGACCCCCGAGACACTGAAGCTTTCTTT. This codes for CASSQDPRDTEAFF.

In its sample, this clone was seen a few times. V and J are TRBV19 and TRBJ1-4, with 11 bases aligning to TRBD1. The junction had 9 bases not matched to a gene; V was cut back by 11 bases and J by 10 bases. The CDR3 contains 13 residues. Germline V gives CDR1 LNHDA, CDR2 SQIVND (reference sequence). The CDR3 region is CAGKAGTGGKLFF. In nucleotides, the CDR3 is TGTGCCGGTAAAGCCGGGACAGGGGGAAAACTGTTTTTT.

There are a few counts of this clone. This sequence joins TRBV7-3 and TRBJ1-5; D unclear. Germline CDR1 SGHTA, CDR2 FQGTGA. The V end was cut by 1 base, the J end by 7 bases, with 14 bases between. This CDR3 comprises 15 residues. The CDR3 DNA reads TGTGCCAGCAGCTTAAACGGTGGGAGCGGCCAGCCCCAGCATTTT. It specifies CASSLNGGSGQPQHF.

The CDR3 region is CAWRGTSRSYEQYF. CDR3 DNA: TGTGCCTGGAGAGGGACTAGCCGCTCCTACGAGCAGTACTTC. The chain carries TRBV30 and TRBJ2-7; 9 bases align to TRBD2. This CDR3 is built from 14 residues. The germline CDR1 and CDR2 sequences are GTSNPN and SVGIG (reference sequence). Unmatched junction bases numbered 3, after V lost 3 bases and J lost 0 bases.

The chain has TRBV19 and TRBJ2-5, with D tentatively TRBD1 (5 bases). The CDR3 extends over 15 amino acids. V shed 5 bases and J shed 5 bases, with 18 bases lying between them. Germline V gene data show CDR1 as LNHDA and CDR2 as SQIVND (reference sequence). The chain's CDR3 is CASSFLGAEGETQYF. The CDR3 DNA follows: TGTGCCAGTAGTTTCTTAGGGGCAGAAGGGGAGACCCAGTACTTC. Together with reference TRBV19 and TRBJ2-5, the CDR3 gives the full variable domain: DGGITQSPKYLFRKEGQNVTLSCEQNLNHDAMYWYRQDPGQGLRLIYYSQIVNDFQKGDIAEGYSVSREKKESFPLTVTSAQKNPTAFYLCASSFLGAEGETQYFGPGTRLLVL.

This chain links TRBV20-1 with TRBJ1-2; the match to TRBD1 covers 7 bases. Germline values: CDR1 DFQATT, CDR2 SNEGSKA (reference sequence). The V segment lost 6 bases and the J segment 8 bases; nucleotides outside the gene matches: 3. CDR3 size: 10 residues. The CDR3 nucleotides read TGCAGTGCCGACAGGGACGGCTACACCTTC. Amino acid sequence: CSADRDGYTF.

The rearrangement joins TRBV19 to TRBJ1-1, with TRBD1 matching over 7 bases. Germline CDR1 and CDR2: LNHDA and SQIVND (reference sequence). This CDR3 spans 13 amino acids. V lost 6 bases and J lost 4; bases outside the gene matches: 5. Here the CDR3 DNA reads TGTGCCAGTAGCTTCGACAGGGTCACTGAAGCTTTCTTT. This sequence encodes CASSFDRVTEAFF.

The chain uses TRBV30 and TRBJ1-1; D gene uncertain. CDR1 is GTSNPN, CDR2 SVGIG, per germline (reference sequence). The length of the CDR3 is 14 residues. Trimming stripped 1 base from V and 1 base from J, with 10 bases between. The CDR3 bases are TGTGCCTGGAGTGCCGCGGGAAGGAACACTGAAGCTTTCTTT. This translates into CAWSAAGRNTEAFF. The full variable domain, rest sourced from reference TRBV30 and TRBJ1-1, is SQTIHQWPATLVQPVGSPLSLECTVEGTSNPNLYWYRQAAGRGLQLLFYSVGIGQISSEVPQNLSASRPQDRQFILSSKKLLLSDSGFYLCAWSAAGRNTEAFFGQGTRLTVV.

The chain uses TRBV19 and TRBJ1-2; tentative D call: TRBD1 (5 bases). Germline assignment: CDR1 LNHDA and CDR2 SQIVND (reference sequence). The CDR3 totals 14 residues. V was cut by 2 bases and J by 7 bases, with 14 bases left in between. CDR3 nucleotide sequence: TGTGCCAGTAGTATAATCCAGGGCTCCGGTGGCTACACCTTC. It codes for CASSIIQGSGGYTF.

This clone was detected many times. The chain recombines TRBV6-5 with TRBJ2-7; 13 nucleotides match TRBD2. Unmatched junction bases numbered 5, after V lost 5 bases and J lost 4 bases. The CDR3 is 15 amino acids. The V gene's germline CDR1 is MNHEY and CDR2 SVGAGI. The CDR3 loop reads CASSRGTSGIYEQYF. The CDR3 DNA sequence: TGTGCCAGCAGTCGGGGGACTAGCGGGATTTACGAGCAGTACTTC.

The chain uses TRBV4-1 and TRBJ2-1; 9 bases align to TRBD1. From germline, CDR1 is MGHRA and CDR2 YSYEKL. The trim removed 1 base at V and 4 bases at J, leaving 8 bases unmatched. The CDR3 length is 17 residues. The CDR3 spells CASSQVAGTGMYNEQFF. CDR3 in DNA: TGCGCCAGCAGCCAAGTAGCCGGGACAGGGATGTACAATGAGCAGTTCTTC.

This clone was observed a single time. A junction boundary mismatches the germline segment, possibly from a read error. The chain uses TRBV7-7 and TRBJ2-5, with 8 positions matching TRBD2. This CDR3 spans 17 amino acids. Germline CDR1 SSHAT, CDR2 FNYEAQ (reference sequence). In nucleotides, the CDR3 is TGTGCTAGCAGTTCCGGGACTAGAGGCTCGTTGGCAGAGACCCAGTACTTC. It encodes CASSSGTRGSLAETQYF.